This record concerns one T cell receptor beta chain sequence. Germline V gene lookup returns CDR1 GTSNPN and CDR2 SVGIG (reference sequence). V was cut by 0 bases and J by 0 bases, with 3 bases left in between. This CDR3 is built from 14 residues. This specimen belongs to a study of CD8 T cells in Susac syndrome. cDNA came from about 0.46 to 1 ug RNA primed by random hexamers. Across 54 Vbeta and 13 Jbeta, immunoSEQ multiplex PCR amplified TCR beta CDR3. One entry per CDR3 protein, called by TCRdb with MiXCR from the immunoSEQ multiplex PCR reads. Among 50,000 to 55,000 distinct CDR3 sequences listed, around 93% were seen once.

This chain connects TRBV30 to TRBJ2-6; D ambiguous. The sequence came from a human donor with Susac syndrome. Sequencing used CD8+ T cells from PBMCs. The CDR3 loop reads CAWSVHSGANVLTF. CDR3 sequence (DNA): TGTGCCTGGAGTGTACACTCTGGGGCCAACGTCCTGACTTTC.